Reported below is one TCR beta chain. The antigen remains unidentified. The CDR3 is made up of 13 amino acids. The V and J ends lost 7 bases and 4 bases respectively, with 13 bases between them. Germline CDR1 MDHEN, CDR2 SYDVKM. The sample originates from a study of radiotherapy plus CTLA-4 blockade in lung cancer. Study details: Objective responses were documented in about 20% of patients, with disease control in roughly 31%.

TCRdb's copy holds only in-frame clones and misses some; the assay was immunoSEQ multiplex PCR. The sample yields 100,000 or so clones, about four fifths seen once. Study results and caveats: Subsequent to radiotherapy plus ipilimumab, tumor-derived TCR clones underwent expansion in blood.

This receptor was obtained from a human donor with non-small cell lung cancer that progressed on radiotherapy plus ipilimumab. This chain connects TRBV28 to TRBJ1-2; a possible D gene is TRBD1 (6 bases). The sample was peripheral blood, taken from a patient treated with radiotherapy plus ipilimumab. CDR3 nucleotide sequence: TGTGCCAGCACCGAAGACAGGAGCTATGGCTACACCTTC. It is translated as CASTEDRSYGYTF.